Below are 20 T cell receptor beta chains sequenced from a single sample in a study of blood T cell repertoires in COVID-19. The method was immunoSEQ multiplex PCR; TCRdb's version includes in-frame clones alone and lacks a portion of them. The data show approximately 37,000 clones, about 86% seen once. Sequencing was carried out using peripheral blood. The source is a man aged 35-49 years with active COVID-19.

The J gene is TRBJ1-1, the V gene TRBV19, with a possible D match to TRBD1 (5 bases). Germline CDR1 is LNHDA and CDR2 is SQIVND (reference sequence). V lost 5 bases and J 4 bases, leaving 17 bases between the germline ends. The CDR3 covers 15 residues. The CDR3 is CASSGGAERVTEAFF. The CDR3 nucleotides are TGTGCCAGTAGTGGAGGGGCAGAAAGGGTCACTGAAGCTTTCTTT. Together with reference TRBV19 and TRBJ1-1, the CDR3 gives the full variable domain: DGGITQSPKYLFRKEGQNVTLSCEQNLNHDAMYWYRQDPGQGLRLIYYSQIVNDFQKGDIAEGYSVSREKKESFPLTVTSAQKNPTAFYLCASSGGAERVTEAFFGQGTRLTVV.

The chain links TRBV9 to TRBJ1-6; D uncertain. The CDR3 sequence is 17 residues long. Looked up from germline, CDR1 is SGDLS and CDR2 is YYNGEE. The V gene lost 4 bases and the J gene lost 10 bases, with 24 bases spanning the gap. The CDR3 protein is CASSPWEKMLYGSPLHF. CDR3 nucleotides: TGTGCCAGCAGCCCCTGGGAGAAGATGCTATATGGGTCACCCCTCCACTTT.

The chain recombines TRBV5-1 with TRBJ1-4; D is unresolved. The V end lost 0 bases, the J end lost 6 bases, and 9 bases lay between the germline ends. The CDR3 totals 14 residues. The germline CDR1 and CDR2 sequences are SGHRS and YFSETQ. The CDR3 here is CASSLGGSDEKLFF. The DNA for the CDR3 is TGCGCCAGCAGCTTGGGAGGGAGCGATGAAAAACTGTTTTTT.

The chain employs TRBV28 and TRBJ1-1; 11 bases map to TRBD1. The trim removed 2 bases at V and 6 bases at J, leaving 14 bases unmatched. CDR1 is MDHEN and CDR2 is SYDVKM in the germline V gene. The CDR3 length is 18 residues. The CDR3 is CASSLGIRDRGLDAEAFF. CDR3 sequence (DNA): TGTGCCAGCAGTTTAGGAATCCGGGACAGGGGGTTGGACGCTGAAGCTTTCTTT. Together with reference TRBV28 and TRBJ1-1, the CDR3 gives the full variable domain: DVKVTQSSRYLVKRTGEKVFLECVQDMDHENMFWYRQDPGLGLRLIYFSYDVKMKEKGDIPEGYSVSREKKERFSLILESASTNQTSMYLCASSLGIRDRGLDAEAFFGQGTRLTVV.

CDR3 in DNA: TGTGCCAGCAGTTTCGTGGGACAGGGAGAAGGAGAGACCCAGTACTTC. Translation: CASSFVGQGEGETQYF. The V call is TRBV28, the J call TRBJ2-5, with TRBD1 identical over 9 bases. The V gene's germline CDR1 is MDHEN and CDR2 SYDVKM. The trim removed 3 bases at V and 4 bases at J, leaving 9 bases unmatched. The CDR3 is 16 amino acids.

The rearrangement links TRBV27 to TRBJ2-7, with 11 bases aligning to TRBD2. The CDR3 has 13 residues. The trim removed 8 bases at V and 2 bases at J, leaving 2 bases unmatched. Looked up from germline, CDR1 is MNHEY and CDR2 is SMNVEV (reference sequence). CDR3 sequence (DNA): TGTGCCAGCGGGACTAGCGGAACCTACGAGCAGTACTTC. It specifies CASGTSGTYEQYF.

The chain carries TRBV28 and TRBJ1-1; the D gene is possibly TRBD1 (5 bases). The CDR3 has 15 amino acids. V lost 1 base and J lost 4, with 13 bases in between. In germline, CDR1 is MDHEN, CDR2 SYDVKM. The CDR3 DNA sequence: TGTGCCAGCAGTTTATTCGGGGGGGGTGGCACTGAAGCTTTCTTT. Encoded protein: CASSLFGGGGTEAFF.

This sequence joins TRBV13 and TRBJ1-2; tentatively, D is TRBD1 (5 bases). This CDR3 comprises 15 residues. Trimming pared 5 bases from V and 3 bases from J, leaving 16 bases between. CDR1 PRHDT and CDR2 FYEKMQ come from the germline V gene (reference sequence). The CDR3 region has the DNA TGTGCCAGCAGCCGGTGGACAAAAGGGGACTATGGCTACACCTTC. It specifies CASSRWTKGDYGYTF.

The chain recombines TRBV14 with TRBJ2-7; TRBD2 aligns across 10 bases. V trimming: 4 bases; J trimming: 7 bases; junction bases outside the gene matches: 10. Germline V gives CDR1 SGHDN, CDR2 FVKESK. CDR3 length: 15 residues. The CDR3 region is CASSPQLAGSGEQYF. CDR3 nucleotides: TGTGCCAGCAGCCCCCAACTAGCGGGATCAGGAGAGCAGTACTTC.

The V gene is TRBV30, the J gene TRBJ1-2; D call uncertain. CDR1 is GTSNPN, CDR2 SVGIG, per germline (reference sequence). The CDR3 runs 12 residues. The ends were cut back, 4 bases at V and 10 bases at J, with 16 bases in the middle. The CDR3 DNA is TGTGCCTGGATCGGGAACGGCATTGACTACACCTTC. Its protein product is CAWIGNGIDYTF.

The V call is TRBV29-1, the J call TRBJ2-7, with 11 bases lining up with TRBD1. V shed 4 bases and J 6 bases; nucleotides not matched to a gene: 5. The CDR3 extends over 13 amino acids. Germline CDR1 reads SQVTM; CDR2 reads ANQGSEA. The CDR3 sequence is CSVGGQGVGEQYF. The DNA of the CDR3 is TGCAGCGTTGGGGGACAGGGGGTAGGCGAGCAGTACTTC.

This clone was seen once. The chain employs TRBV3-1 (or the pseudogene TRBV3-2) and TRBJ1-2, with 8 bases matching TRBD1. CDR3 length: 13 amino acids. V gave up 5 bases and J gave up 8 bases; unmatched junction bases: 7. Germline CDR1 LGHDT, CDR2 YNNKEL (reference sequence). The CDR3 reads CASSAQGARGYTF. As DNA, the CDR3 is TGTGCCAGCAGCGCGCAGGGGGCGCGAGGCTACACCTTC.

This chain uses TRBV30 with TRBJ1-2, with D hard to call. In germline, CDR1 is GTSNPN, CDR2 SVGIG (reference sequence). Trimming left V 8 bases short and J 7 bases short, with 11 bases between. This CDR3 is built from 10 residues. CDR3 bases: TGTGCCCTTCAGCAGGTTGGCTACACCTTC. The encoded protein is CALQQVGYTF.

The V gene is TRBV18, the J gene TRBJ2-7; D is possibly TRBD2 (5 bases). Trimming took 0 bases from V and 2 from J, leaving 8 bases between them. Germline V lookup: CDR1 KGHSH, CDR2 LQKENI. This CDR3 has 14 residues. This CDR3 is CASSPPGITYEQYF. For the CDR3, the DNA is TGTGCCAGCTCACCACCCGGGATCACCTACGAGCAGTACTTC.

The chain uses TRBV2 and TRBJ1-1, with 8 bases aligning to TRBD1. In germline, CDR1 is SNHLY, CDR2 FYNNEI. There are 15 residues in the CDR3. The V gene end was trimmed by 0 bases and the J gene end by 5 bases; junction bases not matched to a gene: 5. For the CDR3, the DNA is TGTGCCAGCAGTGAAGCATCGACAGGGGTGACTGAAGCTTTCTTT. Translating gives CASSEASTGVTEAFF. The whole variable domain, remainder taken from reference TRBV2 and TRBJ1-1, is EPEVTQTPSHQVTQMGQEVILRCVPISNHLYFYWYRQILGQKVEFLVSFYNNEISEKSEIFDDQFSVERPDGSNFTLKIRSTKLEDSAMYFCASSEASTGVTEAFFGQGTRLTVV.

The genes are TRBV18 and TRBJ2-7; the D gene is possibly TRBD1 (5 bases). The CDR3 runs to 14 residues. V was clipped by 4 bases and J by 4 bases, with 14 bases between them. Germline-derived CDR1 and CDR2 are KGHSH and LQKENI. The CDR3 loop is CASSLQQQAYEQYF. The CDR3 DNA reads as TGTGCCAGCTCACTTCAACAACAGGCTTACGAGCAGTACTTC.

The chain links TRBV5-4 to TRBJ2-1; TRBD1 agrees at 9 bases. The CDR3 is made up of 15 amino acids. In germline, CDR1 is SGHNT, CDR2 YYREEE (reference sequence). V lost 0 bases, J lost 6 bases, and 4 bases stayed unmatched. DNA of the CDR3: TGTGCCAGCAGCTTGGAACAGGGGGCGCGCAATGAGCAGTTCTTC. This sequence encodes CASSLEQGARNEQFF.

The genes are TRBV6-5 and TRBJ1-2, with 9 positions matching TRBD1. Trimming took 8 bases from V and 9 from J; bases not matched to a gene: 7. This CDR3 is 12 amino acids long. CDR1 and CDR2 from the germline V gene are MNHEY and SVGAGI. The CDR3 DNA sequence: TGTGCCAGCGTCACAGGGGGCCTTAGCTACACCTTC. This translates into CASVTGGLSYTF.

The rearrangement uses TRBV3-1 (or the pseudogene TRBV3-2) and TRBJ1-2, with D perhaps TRBD1 (5 bases). Germline CDR1 reads LGHDT; CDR2 reads YNNKEL (reference sequence). The CDR3 has 14 amino acids. The V gene lost 1 base and the J gene lost 8 bases, with 14 bases spanning the gap. The DNA for the CDR3 is TGTGCCAGCAGCCAAGCCAGCCAAAGGGGCGGCTACACCTTC. This gives the protein CASSQASQRGGYTF.

This clone appeared a single time. This chain uses TRBV6-5 with TRBJ2-3; 7 positions agree with TRBD1. After removal of 6 bases from V and 4 bases from J, the junction contained 4 bases not matched to a gene. CDR1 is MNHEY, CDR2 SVGAGI, per germline. The CDR3 runs 13 residues. The CDR3 DNA reads TGTGCCAGCAGAGGGGGCGCGGCAGATACGCAGTATTTT. This gives the protein CASRGGAADTQYF.